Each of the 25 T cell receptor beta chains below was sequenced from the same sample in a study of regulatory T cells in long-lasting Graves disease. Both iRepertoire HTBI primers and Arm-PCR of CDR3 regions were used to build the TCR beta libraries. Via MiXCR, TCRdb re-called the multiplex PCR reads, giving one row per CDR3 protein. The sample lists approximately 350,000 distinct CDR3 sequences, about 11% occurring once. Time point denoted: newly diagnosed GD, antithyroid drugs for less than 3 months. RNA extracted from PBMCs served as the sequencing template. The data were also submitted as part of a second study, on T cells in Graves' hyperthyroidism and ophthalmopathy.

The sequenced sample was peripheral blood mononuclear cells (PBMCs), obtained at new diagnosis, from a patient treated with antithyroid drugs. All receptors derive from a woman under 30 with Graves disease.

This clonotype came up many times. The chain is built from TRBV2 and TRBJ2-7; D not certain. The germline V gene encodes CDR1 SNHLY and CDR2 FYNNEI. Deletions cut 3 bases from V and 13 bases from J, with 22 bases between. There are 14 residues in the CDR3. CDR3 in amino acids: CASSDTDAPGPEYV. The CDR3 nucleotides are TGTGCCAGCAGTGATACAGACGCACCCGGGCCGGAATACGTC.

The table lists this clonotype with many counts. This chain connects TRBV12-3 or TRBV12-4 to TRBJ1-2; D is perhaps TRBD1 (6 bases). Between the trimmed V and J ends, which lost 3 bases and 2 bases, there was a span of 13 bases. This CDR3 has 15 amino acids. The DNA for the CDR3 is TGTGCCAGCAGTTTGACCCATACAGGGAACTATGGCTACACCTTC. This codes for CASSLTHTGNYGYTF.

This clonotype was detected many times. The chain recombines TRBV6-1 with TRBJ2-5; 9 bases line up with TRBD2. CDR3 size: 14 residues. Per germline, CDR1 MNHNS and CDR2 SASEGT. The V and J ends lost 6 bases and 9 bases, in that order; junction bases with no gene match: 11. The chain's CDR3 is CASSQTSGGRAQYF. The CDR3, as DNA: TGTGCCAGCAGCCAGACTAGCGGAGGGAGGGCCCAGTACTTC.

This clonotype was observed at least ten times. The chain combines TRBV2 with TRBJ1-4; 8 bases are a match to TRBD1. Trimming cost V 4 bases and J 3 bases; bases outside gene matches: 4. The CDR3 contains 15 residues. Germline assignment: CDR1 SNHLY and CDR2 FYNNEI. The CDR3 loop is CASSVTGGANEKLFF. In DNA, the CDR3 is TGTGCCAGCAGTGTTACAGGGGGTGCTAATGAAAAACTGTTTTTT.

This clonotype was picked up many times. The CDR3 loop is CASSLDRYEQFF. DNA of the CDR3: TGTGCCAGCAGCTTAGATAGATATGAGCAGTTCTTC. This chain uses TRBV11-2 with TRBJ2-1; D ambiguous. Per the germline V gene, CDR1 is SGHAT and CDR2 is FQNNGV. This CDR3 has 12 residues. V lost 0 bases, J lost 8 bases, and 5 bases lay in between.

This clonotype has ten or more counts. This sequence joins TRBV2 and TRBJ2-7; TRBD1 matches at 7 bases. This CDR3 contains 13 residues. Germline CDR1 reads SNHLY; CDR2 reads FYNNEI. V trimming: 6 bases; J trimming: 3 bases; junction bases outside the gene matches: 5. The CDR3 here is CASRVTGVYEQYF. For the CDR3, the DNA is TGTGCCAGCAGGGTAACAGGGGTCTACGAGCAGTACTTC.

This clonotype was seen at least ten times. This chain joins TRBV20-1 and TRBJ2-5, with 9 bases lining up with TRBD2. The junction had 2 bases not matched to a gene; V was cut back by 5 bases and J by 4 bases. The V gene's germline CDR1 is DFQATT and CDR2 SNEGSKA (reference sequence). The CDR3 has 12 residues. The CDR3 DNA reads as TGCAGTGCTCCGACTAGCGGAGAGACCCAGTACTTC. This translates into CSAPTSGETQYF.

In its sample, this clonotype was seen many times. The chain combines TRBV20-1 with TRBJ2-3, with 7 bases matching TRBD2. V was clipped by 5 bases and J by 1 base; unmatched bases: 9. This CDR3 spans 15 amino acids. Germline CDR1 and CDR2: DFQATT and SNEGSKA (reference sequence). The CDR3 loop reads CSAEEVAGGTDTQYF. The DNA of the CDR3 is TGCAGTGCTGAGGAAGTGGCGGGAGGCACAGATACGCAGTATTTT.

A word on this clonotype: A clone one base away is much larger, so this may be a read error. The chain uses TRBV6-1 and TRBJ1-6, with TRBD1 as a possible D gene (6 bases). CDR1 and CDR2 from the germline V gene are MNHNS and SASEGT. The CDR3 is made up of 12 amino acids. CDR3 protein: CSSHRVRSPLHF. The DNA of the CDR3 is TGTTCCAGCCACAGGGTTAGGTCACCCCTCCACTTT.

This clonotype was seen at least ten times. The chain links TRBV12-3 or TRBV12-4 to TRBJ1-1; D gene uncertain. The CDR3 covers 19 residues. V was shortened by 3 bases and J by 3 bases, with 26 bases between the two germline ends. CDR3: CASSFRILVSLYRDTEAFF. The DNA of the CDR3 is TGTGCCAGCAGTTTTCGAATCTTAGTATCACTCTATAGGGACACTGAAGCTTTCTTT.

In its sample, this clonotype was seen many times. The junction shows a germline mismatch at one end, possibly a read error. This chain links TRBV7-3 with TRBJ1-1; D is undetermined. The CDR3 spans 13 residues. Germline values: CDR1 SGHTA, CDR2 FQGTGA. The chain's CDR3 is CASSYEGNTEAFF. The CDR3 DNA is TGCGCCAGCAGCTATGAGGGGAACACTGAAGCTTTCTTT.

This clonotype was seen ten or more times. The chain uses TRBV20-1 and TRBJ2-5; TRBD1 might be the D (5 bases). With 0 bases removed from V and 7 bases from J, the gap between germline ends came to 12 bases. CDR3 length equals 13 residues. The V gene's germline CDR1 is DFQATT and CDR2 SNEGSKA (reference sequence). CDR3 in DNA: TGCAGTGCTAGAGAACACAGGACGGGGACCCAGTACTTC. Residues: CSAREHRTGTQYF.

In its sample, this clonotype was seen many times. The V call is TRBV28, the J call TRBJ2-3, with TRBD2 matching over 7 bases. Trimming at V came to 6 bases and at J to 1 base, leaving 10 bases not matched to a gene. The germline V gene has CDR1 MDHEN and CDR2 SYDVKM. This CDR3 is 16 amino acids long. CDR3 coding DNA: TGTGCCAGCAGACCAGATCGGGACTATGGCACAGATACGCAGTATTTT. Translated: CASRPDRDYGTDTQYF.

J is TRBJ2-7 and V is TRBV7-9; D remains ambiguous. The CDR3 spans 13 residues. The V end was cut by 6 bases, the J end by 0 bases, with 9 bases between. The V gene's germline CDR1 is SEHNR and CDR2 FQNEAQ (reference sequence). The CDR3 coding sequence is TGTGCCAGCAGTCCGAAAGGCTCCTACGAGCAGTACTTC. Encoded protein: CASSPKGSYEQYF.

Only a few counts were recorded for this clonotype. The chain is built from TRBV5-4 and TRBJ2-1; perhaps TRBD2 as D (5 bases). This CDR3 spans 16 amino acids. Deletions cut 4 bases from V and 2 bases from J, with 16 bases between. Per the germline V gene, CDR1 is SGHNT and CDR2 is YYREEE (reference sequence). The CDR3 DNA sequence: TGTGCCAGCAGCCAACTGCGGGCACGAACCTACAATGAGCAGTTCTTC. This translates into CASSQLRARTYNEQFF.

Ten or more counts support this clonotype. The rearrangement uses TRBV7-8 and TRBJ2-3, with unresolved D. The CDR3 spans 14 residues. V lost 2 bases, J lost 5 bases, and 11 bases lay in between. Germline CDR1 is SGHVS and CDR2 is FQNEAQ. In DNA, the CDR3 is TGTGCCAGCAGCTTACGCCCCGGTGGAGATACGCAGTATTTT. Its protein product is CASSLRPGGDTQYF. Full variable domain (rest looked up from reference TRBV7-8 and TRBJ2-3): GAGVSQSPRYKVAKRGQDVALRCDPISGHVSLFWYQQALGQGPEFLTYFQNEAQLDKSGLPSDRFFAERPEGSVSTLKIQRTQQEDSAVYLCASSLRPGGDTQYFGPGTRLTVL.

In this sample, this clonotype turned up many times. CDR3: CATSDSARNSGDQETQYF. CDR3 DNA: TGTGCCACCAGTGATTCGGCTAGAAACAGTGGGGATCAAGAGACCCAGTACTTC. The rearrangement joins TRBV24-1 to TRBJ2-5; no reliable D call. The CDR3 is made up of 18 amino acids. Germline CDR1 KGHDR, CDR2 SFDVKD. The ends were cut back, 2 bases at V and 2 bases at J, with 20 bases in the middle.

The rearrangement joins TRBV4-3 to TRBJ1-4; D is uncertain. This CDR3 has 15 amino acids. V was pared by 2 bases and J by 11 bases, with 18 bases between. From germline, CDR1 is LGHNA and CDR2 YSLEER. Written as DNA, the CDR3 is TGCGCCAGCAGCCAACGGACGGCCTTACCTGGGAAACTGTTTTTT. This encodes CASSQRTALPGKLFF.

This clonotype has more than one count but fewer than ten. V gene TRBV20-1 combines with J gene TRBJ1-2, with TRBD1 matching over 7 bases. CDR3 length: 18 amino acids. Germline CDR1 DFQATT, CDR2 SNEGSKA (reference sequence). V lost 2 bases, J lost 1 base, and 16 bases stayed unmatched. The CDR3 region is CSARTLRSMGQHNYGYTF. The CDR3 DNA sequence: TGCAGTGCTAGAACTCTCAGGAGCATGGGACAGCATAACTATGGCTACACCTTC.

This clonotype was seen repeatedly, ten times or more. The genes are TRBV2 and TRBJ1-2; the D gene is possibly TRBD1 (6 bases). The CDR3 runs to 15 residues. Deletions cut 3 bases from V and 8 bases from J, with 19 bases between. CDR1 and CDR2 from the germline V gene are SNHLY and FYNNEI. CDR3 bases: TGTGCCAGCAGTGAGGGAGTCGAGGGGGGAAACGGCTACACCTTC. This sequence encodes CASSEGVEGGNGYTF.

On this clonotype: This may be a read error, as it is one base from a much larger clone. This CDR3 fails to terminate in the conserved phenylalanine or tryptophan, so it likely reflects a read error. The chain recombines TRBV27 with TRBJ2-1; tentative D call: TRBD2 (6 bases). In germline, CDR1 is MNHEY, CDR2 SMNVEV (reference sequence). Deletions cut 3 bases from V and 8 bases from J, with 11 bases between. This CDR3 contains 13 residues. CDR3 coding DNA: TGTGCCAGCAGTTTTTCATGGAGGGATGAGCAGTTCCTC. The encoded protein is CASSFSWRDEQFL.

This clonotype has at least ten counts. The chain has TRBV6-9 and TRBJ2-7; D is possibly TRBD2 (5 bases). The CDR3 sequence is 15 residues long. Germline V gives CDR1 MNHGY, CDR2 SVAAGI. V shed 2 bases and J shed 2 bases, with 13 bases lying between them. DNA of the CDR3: TGTGCCAGCAGTTATGACCGGGGATTTGCCTACGAGCAGTACTTC. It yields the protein CASSYDRGFAYEQYF.

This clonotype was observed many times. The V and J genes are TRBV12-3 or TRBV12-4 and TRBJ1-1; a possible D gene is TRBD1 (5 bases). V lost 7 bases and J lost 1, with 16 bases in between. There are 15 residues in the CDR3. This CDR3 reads CASNFMRGQNTEAFF. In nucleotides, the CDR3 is TGTGCCAGCAATTTCATGAGGGGCCAGAACACTGAAGCTTTCTTT.

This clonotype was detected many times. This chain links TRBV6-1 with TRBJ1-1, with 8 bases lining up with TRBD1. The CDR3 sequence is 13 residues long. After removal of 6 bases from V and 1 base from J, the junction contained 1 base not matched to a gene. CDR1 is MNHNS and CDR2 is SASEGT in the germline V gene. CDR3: CASRTGANTEAFF. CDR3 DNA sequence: TGTGCCAGCAGGACAGGGGCGAACACTGAAGCTTTCTTT.

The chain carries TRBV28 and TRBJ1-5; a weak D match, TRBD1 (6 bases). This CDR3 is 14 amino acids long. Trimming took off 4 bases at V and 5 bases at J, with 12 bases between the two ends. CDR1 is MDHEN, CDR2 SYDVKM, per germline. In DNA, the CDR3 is TGTGCCAGCAGTTCCCCAGGGGAGGATCAGCCCCAGCATTTT. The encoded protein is CASSSPGEDQPQHF.